These 13 T cell receptor beta chains were all obtained from the same sample, sequenced in a study of blood T cell repertoires in COVID-19. Clones were read by immunoSEQ multiplex PCR, and TCRdb kept only the in-frame ones, dropping some. The sample contains 310,000 or so clones, around 90% of which appear only once. Sequencing was carried out using peripheral blood. Every receptor here comes from a man aged 25 to 40 with COVID-19, enrolled during active disease.

The chain joins TRBV6-1 to TRBJ1-4, with D unclear. CDR1 is MNHNS and CDR2 is SASEGT in the germline V gene. V was shortened by 1 base and J by 0 bases, with 15 bases between the two germline ends. CDR3 length: 18 residues. CDR3 nucleotide sequence: TGTGCCAGCAGTGAAGAGCGGACGGCCAGAGCAACTAATGAAAAACTGTTTTTT. It encodes CASSEERTARATNEKLFF.

The genes are TRBV18 and TRBJ2-3; 10 bases align to TRBD2. The J segment lost 3 bases and the V segment lost 3 bases, leaving 12 bases of the junction unmatched. CDR1 and CDR2 (germline): KGHSH, LQKENI. The CDR3 totals 18 residues. The CDR3 sequence: CASSPRGLAESGTDTQYF. DNA for the CDR3: TGTGCCAGCTCACCTCGAGGACTAGCGGAATCTGGTACAGATACGCAGTATTTT.

The J gene is TRBJ1-5, the V gene TRBV10-3; 8 bases match TRBD1. V lost 10 bases and J lost 6; bases outside the gene matches: 11. The CDR3 length is 14 residues. The germline CDR1 and CDR2 sequences are ENHRY and SYGVKD. CDR3 sequence reads: CASRTGQGSQPQHF. CDR3 DNA sequence: TGTGCCAGCAGGACAGGACAGGGCAGTCAGCCCCAGCATTTT.

The chain recombines TRBV15 with TRBJ1-1; a weak D match, TRBD1 (5 bases). The CDR3 is 14 residues long. CDR1 is LNHNV and CDR2 is YYDKDF in the germline V gene (reference sequence). Between the trimmed V and J ends, which lost 1 base and 3 bases, there was a span of 9 bases. The CDR3, as DNA: TGTGCCACCAGCAGAGGGTTCAGGGACACTGAAGCTTTCTTT. It is translated as CATSRGFRDTEAFF.

The chain joins TRBV28 to TRBJ2-2; 7 bases agree with TRBD1. Per the germline V gene, CDR1 is MDHEN and CDR2 is SYDVKM. V lost 4 bases to trimming and J lost 4 bases; unmatched junction nucleotides: 9. There are 16 residues in the CDR3. In nucleotides, the CDR3 is TGTGCCAGCAGTTCTCACGAGGGGGCGGGCACCGGGGAGCTGTTTTTT. This gives the protein CASSSHEGAGTGELFF.

This clone was seen a single time. The V and J genes are TRBV4-2 and TRBJ2-1, with 13 bases lining up with TRBD2. The CDR3 loop spans 19 amino acids. J was trimmed by 2 bases and V by 4 bases; bases with no gene match: 11. CDR1 LGHNA and CDR2 YNFKEQ come from the germline V gene. The CDR3 is CASSPNVAGLAGPYNEQFF. The CDR3 DNA is TGTGCCAGCAGCCCGAATGTTGCGGGACTAGCGGGACCCTACAATGAGCAGTTCTTC.

The gene calls are TRBV24-1 and TRBJ2-7; no firm D call. Germline CDR1 KGHDR, CDR2 SFDVKD. V was pared by 5 bases and J by 0 bases, with 7 bases between. This CDR3 is 13 amino acids long. CDR3 nucleotides: TGTGCCACCAGTGCCGCGAGCTCCTACGAGCAGTACTTC. Translation: CATSAASSYEQYF.

The chain combines TRBV19 with TRBJ2-6; 10 bases line up with TRBD1. V lost 7 bases to trimming and J lost 0 bases; unmatched junction nucleotides: 6. The CDR3 runs 17 residues. CDR1 and CDR2 from the germline V gene are LNHDA and SQIVND (reference sequence). The CDR3 loop is CASTPGTGVSGANVLTF. In nucleotides, the CDR3 is TGTGCCAGTACCCCCGGGACAGGGGTCTCTGGGGCCAACGTCCTGACTTTC.

The chain links TRBV5-1 to TRBJ2-7; D may be TRBD1 (6 bases). Deletions cut 0 bases from V and 2 bases from J, with 12 bases between. The CDR3 contains 15 residues. Looked up from germline, CDR1 is SGHRS and CDR2 is YFSETQ. Here the CDR3 DNA reads TGCGCCAGCAGCTTGGGAAGGGGGTCCACCTACGAGCAGTACTTC. Translated: CASSLGRGSTYEQYF.

This clone has just one count. The V and J genes are TRBV28 and TRBJ2-6; a possible D gene is TRBD2 (5 bases). The V gene lost 4 bases and the J gene lost 1 base, with 11 bases spanning the gap. This CDR3 contains 16 residues. CDR1 is MDHEN and CDR2 is SYDVKM in the germline V gene. The CDR3 DNA follows: TGTGCCAGCAGTTCACCCGGGGAGTCTGGGGCCAACGTCCTGACTTTC. Amino acids: CASSSPGESGANVLTF. Full variable domain (rest looked up from reference TRBV28 and TRBJ2-6): DVKVTQSSRYLVKRTGEKVFLECVQDMDHENMFWYRQDPGLGLRLIYFSYDVKMKEKGDIPEGYSVSREKKERFSLILESASTNQTSMYLCASSSPGESGANVLTFGAGSRLTVL.

The table lists this clone with a count of one. The chain uses TRBV27 and TRBJ2-4, with TRBD1 identical over 12 bases. The V gene end was trimmed by 3 bases and the J gene end by 1 base; junction bases not matched to a gene: 10. Germline V gives CDR1 MNHEY, CDR2 SMNVEV (reference sequence). The CDR3 consists of 19 residues. The CDR3 sequence: CASSFGTGGNFGAKNIQYF. CDR3 bases: TGTGCCAGCAGTTTCGGGACAGGGGGCAATTTCGGGGCCAAAAACATTCAGTACTTC.

The chain combines TRBV5-4 with TRBJ2-1; no clear D. The CDR3 spans 16 residues. V was clipped by 2 bases and J by 0 bases, with 12 bases between them. CDR1 is SGHNT, CDR2 YYREEE, per germline (reference sequence). The CDR3 DNA sequence: TGTGCCAGCAGCTTAGTGCCCCCGAGCTCCTACAATGAGCAGTTCTTC. Translating it yields CASSLVPPSSYNEQFF. The full variable domain, with the rest looked up from reference TRBV5-4 and TRBJ2-1, is ETGVTQSPTHLIKTRGQQVTLRCSSQSGHNTVSWYQQALGQGPQFIFQYYREEENGRGNFPPRFSGLQFPNYSSELNVNALELDDSALYLCASSLVPPSSYNEQFFGPGTRLTVL.

The gene calls are TRBV6-6 and TRBJ1-4, with 9 bases matching TRBD1. Germline CDR1 and CDR2: MNHNY and SVGAGI (reference sequence). The CDR3 extends over 16 amino acids. V lost 8 bases to trimming and J lost 3 bases; unmatched junction nucleotides: 10. The CDR3 protein is CASEQQGALANEKLFF. The CDR3, as DNA: TGTGCCAGCGAACAACAGGGGGCGCTGGCTAATGAAAAACTGTTTTTT.